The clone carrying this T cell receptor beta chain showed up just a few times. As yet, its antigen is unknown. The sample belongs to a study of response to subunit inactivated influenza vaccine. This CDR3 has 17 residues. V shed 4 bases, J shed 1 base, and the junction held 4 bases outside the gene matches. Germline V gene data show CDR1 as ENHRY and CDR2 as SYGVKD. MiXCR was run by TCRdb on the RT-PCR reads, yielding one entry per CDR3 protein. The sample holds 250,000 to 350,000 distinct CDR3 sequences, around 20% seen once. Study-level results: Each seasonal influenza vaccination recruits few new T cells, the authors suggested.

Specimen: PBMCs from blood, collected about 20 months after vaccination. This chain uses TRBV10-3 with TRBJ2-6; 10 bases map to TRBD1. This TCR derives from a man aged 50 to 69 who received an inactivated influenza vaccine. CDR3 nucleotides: TGTGCCATCAGTGCGGGACAGGGGTTTTCTGGGGCCAACGTCCTGACTTTC. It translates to CAISAGQGFSGANVLTF.